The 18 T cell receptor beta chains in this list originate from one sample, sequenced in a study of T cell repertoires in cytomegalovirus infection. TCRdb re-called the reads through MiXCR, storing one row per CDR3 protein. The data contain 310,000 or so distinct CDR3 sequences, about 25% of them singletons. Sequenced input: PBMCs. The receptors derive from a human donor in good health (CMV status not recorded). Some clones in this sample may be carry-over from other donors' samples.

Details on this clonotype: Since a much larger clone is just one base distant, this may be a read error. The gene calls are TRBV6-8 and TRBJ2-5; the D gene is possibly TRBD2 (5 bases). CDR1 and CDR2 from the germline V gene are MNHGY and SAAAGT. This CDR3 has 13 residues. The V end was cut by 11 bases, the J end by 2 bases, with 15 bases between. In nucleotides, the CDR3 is TGTGCCTGCCTGTCGAGCGGACAAGAGACCCAGTACTTC. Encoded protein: CACLSSGQETQYF.

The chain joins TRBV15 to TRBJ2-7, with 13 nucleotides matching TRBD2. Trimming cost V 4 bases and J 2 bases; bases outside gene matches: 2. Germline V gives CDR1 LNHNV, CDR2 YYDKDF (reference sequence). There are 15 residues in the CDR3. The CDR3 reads CATSIGTSGTYEQYF. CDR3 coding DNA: TGTGCCACCAGCATCGGGACTAGCGGGACCTACGAGCAGTACTTC.

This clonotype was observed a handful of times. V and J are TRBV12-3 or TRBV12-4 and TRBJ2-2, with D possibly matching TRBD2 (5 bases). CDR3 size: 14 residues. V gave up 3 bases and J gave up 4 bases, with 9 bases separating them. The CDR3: CASSFPSPTGELFF. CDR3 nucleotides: TGTGCCAGCAGTTTTCCTAGCCCCACCGGGGAGCTGTTTTTT.

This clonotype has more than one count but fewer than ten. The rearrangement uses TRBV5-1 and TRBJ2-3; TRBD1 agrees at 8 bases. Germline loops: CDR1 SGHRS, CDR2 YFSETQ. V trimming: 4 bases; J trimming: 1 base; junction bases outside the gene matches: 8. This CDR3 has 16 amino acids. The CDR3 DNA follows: TGCGCCAGCAGCATAAGACAGGGGTCCGGCACAGATACGCAGTATTTT. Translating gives CASSIRQGSGTDTQYF.

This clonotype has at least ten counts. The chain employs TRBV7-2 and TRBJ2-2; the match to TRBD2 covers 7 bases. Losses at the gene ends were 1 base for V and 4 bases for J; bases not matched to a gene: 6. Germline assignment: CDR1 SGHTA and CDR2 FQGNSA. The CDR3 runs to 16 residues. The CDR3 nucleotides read TGTGCCAGCAGCTTAGACCCGGGGGGATTCACCGGGGAGCTGTTTTTT. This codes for CASSLDPGGFTGELFF.

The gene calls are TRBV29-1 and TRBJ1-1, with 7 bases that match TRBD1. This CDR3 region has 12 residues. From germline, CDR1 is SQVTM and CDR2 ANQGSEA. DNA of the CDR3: TGCAGTTTCCGACAGGGACCCACTGAAGCTTTCTTT. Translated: CSFRQGPTEAFF.

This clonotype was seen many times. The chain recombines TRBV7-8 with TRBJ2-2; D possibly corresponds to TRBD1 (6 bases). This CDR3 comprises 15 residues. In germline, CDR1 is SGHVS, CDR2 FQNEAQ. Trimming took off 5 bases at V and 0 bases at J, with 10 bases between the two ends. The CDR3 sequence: CASSPEGANTGELFF. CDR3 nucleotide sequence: TGTGCCAGCAGCCCAGAGGGGGCGAACACCGGGGAGCTGTTTTTT.

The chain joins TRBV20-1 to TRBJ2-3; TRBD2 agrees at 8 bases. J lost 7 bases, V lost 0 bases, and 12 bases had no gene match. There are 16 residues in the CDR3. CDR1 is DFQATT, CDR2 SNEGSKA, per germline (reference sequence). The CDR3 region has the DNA TGCAGTGCTAGAGATAGAGTAGCGGGGTTTCCGCATACGCAGTATTTT. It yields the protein CSARDRVAGFPHTQYF.

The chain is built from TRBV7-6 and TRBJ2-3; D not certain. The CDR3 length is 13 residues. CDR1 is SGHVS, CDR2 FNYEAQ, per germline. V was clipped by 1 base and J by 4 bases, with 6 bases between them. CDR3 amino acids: CASSLGWADTQYF. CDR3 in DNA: TGTGCCAGCAGCTTAGGGTGGGCAGATACGCAGTATTTT. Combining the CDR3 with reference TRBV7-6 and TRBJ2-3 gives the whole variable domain GAGVSQSPRYKVTKRGQDVALRCDPISGHVSLYWYRQALGQGPEFLTYFNYEAQQDKSGLPNDRFSAERPEGSISTLTIQRTEQRDSAMYRCASSLGWADTQYFGPGTRLTVL.

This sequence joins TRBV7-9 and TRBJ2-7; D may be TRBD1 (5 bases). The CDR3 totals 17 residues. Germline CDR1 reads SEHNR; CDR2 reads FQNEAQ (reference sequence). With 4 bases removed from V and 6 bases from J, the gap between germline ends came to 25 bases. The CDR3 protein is CASSSLEHRKGLSEQYF. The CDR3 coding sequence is TGTGCCAGCAGCTCCCTCGAACACAGGAAGGGTTTGTCCGAGCAGTACTTC.

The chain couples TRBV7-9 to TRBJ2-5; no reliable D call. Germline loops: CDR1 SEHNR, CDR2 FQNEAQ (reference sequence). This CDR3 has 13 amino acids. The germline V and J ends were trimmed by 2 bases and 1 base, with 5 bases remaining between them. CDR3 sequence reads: CASSLRAQETQYF. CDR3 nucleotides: TGTGCCAGCAGCTTACGGGCCCAAGAGACCCAGTACTTC.

This CDR3 is CAISEGLAAYNEQFF. CDR3 DNA: TGTGCCATCAGTGAAGGACTAGCGGCCTACAATGAGCAGTTCTTC. The chain joins TRBV10-3 to TRBJ2-1, with TRBD2 matching 10 bases. Trimming took 3 bases from V and 2 from J; bases not matched to a gene: 1. CDR3 size: 15 residues. CDR1 and CDR2 from the germline V gene are ENHRY and SYGVKD.

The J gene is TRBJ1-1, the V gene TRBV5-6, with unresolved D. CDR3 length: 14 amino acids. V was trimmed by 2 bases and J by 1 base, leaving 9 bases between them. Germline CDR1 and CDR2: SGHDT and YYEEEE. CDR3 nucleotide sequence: TGTGCCAGCAGCTTTGGCCACCGGAACACTGAAGCTTTCTTT. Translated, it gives CASSFGHRNTEAFF.

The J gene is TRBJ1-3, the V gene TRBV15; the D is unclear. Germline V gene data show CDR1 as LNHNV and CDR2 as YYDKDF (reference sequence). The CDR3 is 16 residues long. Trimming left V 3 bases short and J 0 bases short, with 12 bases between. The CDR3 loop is CATSRERAISGNTIYF. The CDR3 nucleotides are TGTGCCACCAGCAGGGAACGGGCAATCTCTGGAAACACCATATATTTT. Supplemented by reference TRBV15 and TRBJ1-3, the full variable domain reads DAMVIQNPRYQVTQFGKPVTLSCSQTLNHNVMYWYQQKSSQAPKLLFHYYDKDFNNEADTPDNFQSRRPNTSFCFLDIRSPGLGDTAMYLCATSRERAISGNTIYFGEGSWLTVV.

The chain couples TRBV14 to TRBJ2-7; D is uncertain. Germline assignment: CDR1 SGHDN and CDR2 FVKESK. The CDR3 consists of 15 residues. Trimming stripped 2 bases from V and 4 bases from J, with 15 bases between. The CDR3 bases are TGTGCCAGCAGCCAATGGCGACCCACCTATTACGAGCAGTACTTC. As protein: CASSQWRPTYYEQYF.

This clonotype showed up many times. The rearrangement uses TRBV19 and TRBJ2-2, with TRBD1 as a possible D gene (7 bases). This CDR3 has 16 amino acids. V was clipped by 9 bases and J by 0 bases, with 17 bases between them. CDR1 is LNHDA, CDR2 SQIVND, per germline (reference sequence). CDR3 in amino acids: CASVRGRGPNTGELFF. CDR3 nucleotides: TGTGCCAGCGTGCGGGGAAGGGGGCCGAACACCGGGGAGCTGTTTTTT. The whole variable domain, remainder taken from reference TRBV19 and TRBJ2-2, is DGGITQSPKYLFRKEGQNVTLSCEQNLNHDAMYWYRQDPGQGLRLIYYSQIVNDFQKGDIAEGYSVSREKKESFPLTVTSAQKNPTAFYLCASVRGRGPNTGELFFGEGSRLTVL.

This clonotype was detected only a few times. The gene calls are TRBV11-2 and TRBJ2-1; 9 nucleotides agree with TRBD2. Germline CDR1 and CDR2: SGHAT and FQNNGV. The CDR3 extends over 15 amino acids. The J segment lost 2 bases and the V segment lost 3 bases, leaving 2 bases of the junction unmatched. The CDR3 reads CASSFSGSTYNEQFF. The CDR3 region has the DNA TGTGCCAGCAGCTTTAGCGGGAGCACCTACAATGAGCAGTTCTTC. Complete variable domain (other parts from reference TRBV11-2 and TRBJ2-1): EAGVAQSPRYKIIEKRQSVAFWCNPISGHATLYWYQQILGQGPKLLIQFQNNGVVDDSQLPKDRFSAERLKGVDSTLKIQPAKLEDSAVYLCASSFSGSTYNEQFFGPGTRLTVL.

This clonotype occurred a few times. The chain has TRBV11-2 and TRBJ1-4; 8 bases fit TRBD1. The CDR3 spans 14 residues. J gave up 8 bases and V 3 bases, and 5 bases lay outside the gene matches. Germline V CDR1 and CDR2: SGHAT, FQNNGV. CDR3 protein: CASSFRTGREKLFF. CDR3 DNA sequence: TGTGCCAGCAGCTTTAGGACAGGGAGGGAAAAACTGTTTTTT.